These 14 T cell receptor beta chains were all obtained from the same sample, sequenced in a study of control samples from healthy donors and cancer patients. This table comes from immunoSEQ multiplex PCR, and its TCRdb copy is limited to in-frame clones, with some not included. The sample shows about 63,000 clones, around 87% of them seen only once. Sequences were obtained from PBMCs. These TCRs come from an older woman with lung cancer.

The rearrangement uses TRBV5-5 and TRBJ1-1, with D possibly being TRBD1 (6 bases). Germline V CDR1 and CDR2: SGHKS, YYEKEE (reference sequence). The V and J ends lost 4 bases and 0 bases respectively, with 13 bases between them. This CDR3 has 15 residues. The CDR3 DNA reads TGTGCCAGCAGCCCGTTGACAGGAATGAACACTGAAGCTTTCTTT. Residues: CASSPLTGMNTEAFF.

This clone was counted between two and nine times. The CDR3 sequence: CASSLEGSWAETQYF. The DNA of the CDR3 is TGTGCCAGCAGCCTTGAGGGGTCCTGGGCAGAGACCCAGTACTTC. The V call is TRBV2, the J call TRBJ2-5, with D perhaps matching TRBD1 or TRBD2 (5 bases each). V lost 6 bases to trimming and J lost 4 bases, with 18 bases between them. Germline CDR1 SNHLY, CDR2 FYNNEI. This CDR3 is 15 amino acids long.

V usage is TRBV18 and J usage is TRBJ1-1, with D perhaps matching TRBD1 (5 bases). This CDR3 comprises 15 residues. The V gene's germline CDR1 is KGHSH and CDR2 LQKENI. Trimming left V 4 bases short and J 2 bases short, with 14 bases between. The CDR3 region is CASSLPLGTNTEAFF. For the CDR3, the DNA is TGTGCCAGCTCACTTCCTTTGGGGACCAACACTGAAGCTTTCTTT.

The V and J genes are TRBV18 and TRBJ2-3, with 11 bases fitting TRBD1. Trimming took 0 bases from V and 4 from J; bases not matched to a gene: 3. The CDR3 covers 16 residues. Germline lookup yields CDR1 KGHSH and CDR2 LQKENI. Here the CDR3 reads CASSPPMGQGADTQYF. The DNA for the CDR3 is TGTGCCAGCTCACCACCGATGGGACAGGGGGCAGATACGCAGTATTTT.

V usage is TRBV7-9 and J usage is TRBJ1-1; no clear D gene. This CDR3 has 17 residues. From germline, CDR1 is SEHNR and CDR2 FQNEAQ (reference sequence). V lost 1 base and J 0 bases, leaving 15 bases between the germline ends. CDR3 region: CASSLVVGSFMNTEAFF. The CDR3 nucleotides read TGTGCCAGCAGCTTAGTAGTTGGCTCCTTCATGAACACTGAAGCTTTCTTT.

The chain is built from TRBV7-2 and TRBJ2-7, with a tentative D call TRBD2 (6 bases). The CDR3 has 17 amino acids. Germline CDR1 reads SGHTA; CDR2 reads FQGNSA. Trimming left V 1 base short and J 0 bases short, with 16 bases between. CDR3 sequence: CASSLGRAGRVSYEQYF. As DNA, the CDR3 is TGTGCCAGCAGCTTAGGTCGCGCGGGACGGGTCTCCTACGAGCAGTACTTC.

The gene calls are TRBV6-2 or TRBV6-3 and TRBJ2-3, with 10 nucleotides matching TRBD2. Losses at the gene ends were 0 bases for V and 3 bases for J; bases not matched to a gene: 3. Germline CDR1 reads MNHEY; CDR2 reads SVGEGT. The CDR3 runs to 16 residues. The CDR3 protein is CASSYSLAGGTDTQYF. The CDR3, as DNA: TGTGCCAGCAGTTACTCCTTAGCGGGAGGAACAGATACGCAGTATTTT.

This rearrangement joins TRBV20-1 to TRBJ2-7; the D is unclear. Trimming took 2 bases from V and 3 from J, leaving 5 bases between them. The CDR3 is 11 residues long. Germline V CDR1 and CDR2: DFQATT, SNEGSKA (reference sequence). The CDR3 here is CSARQDYEQYF. The CDR3 region has the DNA TGCAGTGCTAGACAGGACTACGAGCAGTACTTC.

The rearrangement links TRBV6-5 to TRBJ2-7; TRBD2 aligns across 9 bases. Germline values: CDR1 MNHEY, CDR2 SVGAGI. The V segment lost 4 bases and the J segment 1 base; nucleotides outside the gene matches: 5. CDR3 size: 15 residues. In DNA form, the CDR3 reads TGTGCCAGCAGTTTAGCGGGAGACAGGTCCTACGAGCAGTACTTC. Residues: CASSLAGDRSYEQYF.

The chain recombines TRBV6-5 with TRBJ2-1; 7 bases map to TRBD1. Losses at the gene ends were 5 bases for V and 2 bases for J; bases not matched to a gene: 6. Germline CDR1 MNHEY, CDR2 SVGAGI. The CDR3 is 15 residues long. For the CDR3, the DNA is TGTGCCAGCAGTCAGACAGGGCGGGCCTACAATGAGCAGTTCTTC. Its protein product is CASSQTGRAYNEQFF.

The J gene is TRBJ2-6, the V gene TRBV7-3; 7 positions match TRBD1. The CDR3 is made up of 18 amino acids. Germline CDR1 SGHTA, CDR2 FQGTGA. J gave up 2 bases and V 5 bases, and 12 bases lay outside the gene matches. Here the CDR3 DNA reads TGTGCCAGCAGCCCACTTGACAGGGCGATGGCTGGGGCCAACGTCCTGACTTTC. Residues: CASSPLDRAMAGANVLTF.

J is TRBJ2-3 and V is TRBV28, with D possibly being TRBD1 or TRBD2 (5 bases each). V lost 6 bases to trimming and J lost 0 bases, with 13 bases between them. The CDR3 sequence is 15 residues long. Germline V gene sequence: CDR1 MDHEN, CDR2 SYDVKM. As DNA, the CDR3 is TGTGCCAGCAGCCAGGGACGGCCTAGCACAGATACGCAGTATTTT. It is translated as CASSQGRPSTDTQYF.

This clone was counted between two and nine times. V is TRBV15 and J is TRBJ2-1; 7 bases agree with TRBD2. Germline V gives CDR1 LNHNV, CDR2 YYDKDF (reference sequence). Trimming cost V 4 bases and J 8 bases; bases outside gene matches: 14. CDR3 size: 16 residues. CDR3 sequence: CATSTYSGGGSDEQFF. The CDR3 nucleotides read TGTGCCACCAGCACTTACAGTGGGGGGGGGTCGGATGAGCAGTTCTTC.

V and J are TRBV19 and TRBJ1-4, with no clear D. The V end was cut by 4 bases, the J end by 15 bases, with 15 bases between. Germline V gene sequence: CDR1 LNHDA, CDR2 SQIVND (reference sequence). The length of the CDR3 is 12 residues. The CDR3 DNA is TGTGCCAGTAGTAAACAAGGGAATTCGATGTTTTTT. It codes for CASSKQGNSMFF.